One TCR beta chain is described in this entry. This sample is drawn from a study of blood T cell repertoires in COVID-19. Across the study: Both acute and convalescent COVID-19 samples were obtained from the United States, Italy and Spain. T cells, B-cell-depleted T cells, or PBMCs provided the cDNA or gDNA that served as material.

Per the original data handling: Reference gene primer amplification gave nucleated cell count estimates. Produced via immunoSEQ multiplex PCR; TCRdb's table is partial and in-frame only. That table supplies the V and J calls and clone size; D and trimming were determined from the DNA. This sample carries roughly 270,000 clones, 85% of them seen once, and the ten largest clones take about 2.7%. Trimming took 6 bases from V and 5 from J; bases not matched to a gene: 12. The CDR3 length is 15 residues. Germline assignment: CDR1 ENHRY and CDR2 SYGVKD. This chain uses TRBV10-3 with TRBJ1-2; 7 bases map to TRBD1. What was sequenced was PBMCs or T cells enriched from blood (not recorded which). This TCR came from a woman aged 45-59 years who had recovered from COVID-19. CDR3 sequence (DNA): TGTGCCATCAGGCGGACAGGCCCGCTGGGTTATGGCTACACCTTC. This gives the protein CAIRRTGPLGYGYTF.